This T cell receptor beta chain was recorded in a study of identical twins. TCRdb re-called the 5' RACE reads through MiXCR, storing one row per CDR3 protein. The sample lists roughly 720,000 distinct CDR3 sequences, about 20% occurring once. CDR1 and CDR2 from the germline V gene are SNHLY and FYNNEI. Trimming removed 2 bases from V and 3 bases from J, with 8 bases in between. The CDR3 is 14 amino acids. Healthy Caucasians made up all donors. These data were also reused for a study on T cells expressing NK-cell markers.

Sequenced: PBMCs. The V call is TRBV2, the J call TRBJ2-1; D uncertain. The origin of this receptor is a woman aged 18-29 years in good health. As DNA, the CDR3 is TGTGCCAGCAGTGAAACCGGGCGCTACAATGAGCAGTTCTTC. It yields the protein CASSETGRYNEQFF.